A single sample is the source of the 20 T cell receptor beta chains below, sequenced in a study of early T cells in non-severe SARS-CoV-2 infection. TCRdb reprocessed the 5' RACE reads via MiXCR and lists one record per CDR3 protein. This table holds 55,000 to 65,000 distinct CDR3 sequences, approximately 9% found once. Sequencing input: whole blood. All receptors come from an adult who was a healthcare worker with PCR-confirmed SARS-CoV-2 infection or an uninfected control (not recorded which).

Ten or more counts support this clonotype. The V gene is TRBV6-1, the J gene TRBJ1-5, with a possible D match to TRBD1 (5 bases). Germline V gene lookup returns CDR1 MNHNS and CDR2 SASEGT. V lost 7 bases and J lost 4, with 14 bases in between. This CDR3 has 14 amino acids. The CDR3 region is CASMSFRGNQPQHF. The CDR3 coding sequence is TGTGCCAGCATGTCGTTTAGGGGAAATCAGCCCCAGCATTTT.

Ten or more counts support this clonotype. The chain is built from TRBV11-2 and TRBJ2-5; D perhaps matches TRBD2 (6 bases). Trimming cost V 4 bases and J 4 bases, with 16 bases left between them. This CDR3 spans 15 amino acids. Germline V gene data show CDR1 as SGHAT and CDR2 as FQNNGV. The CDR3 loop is CASSSTRRGGETQYF. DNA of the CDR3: TGTGCCAGCAGCTCCACCAGGAGGGGCGGAGAGACCCAGTACTTC.

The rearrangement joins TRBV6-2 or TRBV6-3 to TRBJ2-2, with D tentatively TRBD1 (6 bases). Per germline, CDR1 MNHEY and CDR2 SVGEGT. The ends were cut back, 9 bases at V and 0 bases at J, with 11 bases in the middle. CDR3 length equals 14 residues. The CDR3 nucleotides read TGTGCCAGTTACAGGGCACCGAACACCGGGGAGCTGTTTTTT. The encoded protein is CASYRAPNTGELFF.

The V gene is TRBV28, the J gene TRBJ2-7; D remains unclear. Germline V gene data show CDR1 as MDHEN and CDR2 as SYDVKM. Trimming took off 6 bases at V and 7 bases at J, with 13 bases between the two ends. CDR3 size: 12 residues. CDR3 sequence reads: CASRERVGEQYF. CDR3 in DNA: TGTGCCAGCAGAGAAAGAGTTGGAGAGCAGTACTTC.

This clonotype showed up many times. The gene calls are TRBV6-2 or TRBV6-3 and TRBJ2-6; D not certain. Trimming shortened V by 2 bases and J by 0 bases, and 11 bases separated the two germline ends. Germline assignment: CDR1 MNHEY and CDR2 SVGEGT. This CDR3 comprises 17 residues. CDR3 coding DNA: TGTGCCAGCAGTTACGTGGGCGCCCTCTCTGGGGCCAACGTCCTGACTTTC. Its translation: CASSYVGALSGANVLTF.

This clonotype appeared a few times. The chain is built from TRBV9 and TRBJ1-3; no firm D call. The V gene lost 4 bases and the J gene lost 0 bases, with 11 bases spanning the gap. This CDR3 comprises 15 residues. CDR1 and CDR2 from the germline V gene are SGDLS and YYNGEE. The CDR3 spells CASSPEGISGNTIYF. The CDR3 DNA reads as TGTGCCAGCAGCCCCGAAGGGATCTCTGGAAACACCATATATTTT.

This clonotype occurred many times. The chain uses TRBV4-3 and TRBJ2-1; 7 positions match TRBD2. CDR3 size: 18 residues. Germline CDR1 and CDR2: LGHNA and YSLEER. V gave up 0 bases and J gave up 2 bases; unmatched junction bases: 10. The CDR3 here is CASSQEELGGRAYNEQFF. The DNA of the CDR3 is TGCGCCAGCAGCCAAGAAGAGCTTGGGGGGAGGGCCTACAATGAGCAGTTCTTC.

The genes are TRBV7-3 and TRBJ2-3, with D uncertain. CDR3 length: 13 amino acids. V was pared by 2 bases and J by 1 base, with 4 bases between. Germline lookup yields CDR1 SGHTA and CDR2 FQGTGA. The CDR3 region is CASSLFGTDTQYF. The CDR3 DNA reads TGTGCCAGCAGCTTATTTGGCACAGATACGCAGTATTTT.

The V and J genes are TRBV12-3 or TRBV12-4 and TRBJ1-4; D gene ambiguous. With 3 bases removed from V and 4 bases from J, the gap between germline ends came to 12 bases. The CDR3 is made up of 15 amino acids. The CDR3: CASSFGQAINEKLFF. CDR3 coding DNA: TGTGCCAGCAGTTTTGGGCAGGCGATTAATGAAAAACTGTTTTTT.

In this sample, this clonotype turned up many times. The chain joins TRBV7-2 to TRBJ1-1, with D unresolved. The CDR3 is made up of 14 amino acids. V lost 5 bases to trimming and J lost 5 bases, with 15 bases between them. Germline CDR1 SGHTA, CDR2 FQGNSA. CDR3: CASSPRFSGTEAFF. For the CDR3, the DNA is TGTGCCAGCAGCCCGAGATTCTCAGGAACTGAAGCTTTCTTT.

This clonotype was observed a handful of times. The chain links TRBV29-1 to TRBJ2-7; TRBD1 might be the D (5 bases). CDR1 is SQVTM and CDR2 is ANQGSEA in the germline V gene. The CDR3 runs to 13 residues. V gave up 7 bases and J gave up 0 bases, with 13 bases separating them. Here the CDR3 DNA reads TGCAGCGCCCTGGACACAAGCTCCTACGAGCAGTACTTC. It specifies CSALDTSSYEQYF.

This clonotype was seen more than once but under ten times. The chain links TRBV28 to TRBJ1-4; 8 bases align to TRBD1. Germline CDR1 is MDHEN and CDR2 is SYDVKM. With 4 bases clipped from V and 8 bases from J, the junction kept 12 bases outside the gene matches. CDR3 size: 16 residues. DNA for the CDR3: TGTGCCAGCAGTTCAATACAGACAGGGGAGGCGGAAAAACTGTTTTTT. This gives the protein CASSSIQTGEAEKLFF.

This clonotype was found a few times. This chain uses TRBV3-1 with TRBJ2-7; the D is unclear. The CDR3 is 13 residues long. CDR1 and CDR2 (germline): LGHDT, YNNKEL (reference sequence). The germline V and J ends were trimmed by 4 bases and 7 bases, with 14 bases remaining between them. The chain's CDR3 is CASSPNRASEQYF. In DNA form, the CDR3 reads TGTGCCAGCAGCCCTAATAGGGCCTCTGAGCAGTACTTC.

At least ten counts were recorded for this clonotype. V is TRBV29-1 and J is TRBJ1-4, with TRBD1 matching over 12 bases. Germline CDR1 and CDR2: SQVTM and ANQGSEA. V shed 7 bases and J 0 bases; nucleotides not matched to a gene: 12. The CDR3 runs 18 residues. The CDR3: CSGASRDRGPTTNEKLFF. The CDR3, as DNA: TGCAGCGGTGCCTCCCGGGACAGGGGGCCTACAACTAATGAAAAACTGTTTTTT.

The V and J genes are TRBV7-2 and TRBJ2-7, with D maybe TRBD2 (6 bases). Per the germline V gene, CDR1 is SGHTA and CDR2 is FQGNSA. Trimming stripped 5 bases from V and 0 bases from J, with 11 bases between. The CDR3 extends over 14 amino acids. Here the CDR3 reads CASSPGLTSYEQYF. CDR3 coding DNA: TGTGCCAGCAGCCCAGGACTAACCTCCTACGAGCAGTACTTC.

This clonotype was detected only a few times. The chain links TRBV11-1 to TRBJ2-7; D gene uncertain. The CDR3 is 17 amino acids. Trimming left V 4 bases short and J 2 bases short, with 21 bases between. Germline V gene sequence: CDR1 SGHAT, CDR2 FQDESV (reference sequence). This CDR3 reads CASSSRVSLPGTYEQYF. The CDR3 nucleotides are TGTGCCAGCAGCTCCCGGGTCTCCTTACCAGGCACCTACGAGCAGTACTTC.

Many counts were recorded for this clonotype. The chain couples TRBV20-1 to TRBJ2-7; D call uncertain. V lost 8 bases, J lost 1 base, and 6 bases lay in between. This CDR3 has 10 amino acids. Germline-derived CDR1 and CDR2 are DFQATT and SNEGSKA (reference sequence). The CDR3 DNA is TGCAGTTACAAGTCCTACGAGCAGTACTTC. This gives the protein CSYKSYEQYF.

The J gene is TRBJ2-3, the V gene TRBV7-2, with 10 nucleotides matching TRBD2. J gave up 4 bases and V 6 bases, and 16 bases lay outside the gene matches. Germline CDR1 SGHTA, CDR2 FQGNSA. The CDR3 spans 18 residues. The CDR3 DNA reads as TGTGCCAGCAGAAACCCCGGGGCTAGCGGGAGTCGAGCAGATACGCAGTATTTT. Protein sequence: CASRNPGASGSRADTQYF.

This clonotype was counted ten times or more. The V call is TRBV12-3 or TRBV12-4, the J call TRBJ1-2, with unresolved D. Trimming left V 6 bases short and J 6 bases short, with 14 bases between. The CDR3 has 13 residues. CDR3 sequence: CASSRSRLDGYTF. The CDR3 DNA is TGTGCCAGCAGCAGGAGTCGGCTTGATGGCTACACCTTC.

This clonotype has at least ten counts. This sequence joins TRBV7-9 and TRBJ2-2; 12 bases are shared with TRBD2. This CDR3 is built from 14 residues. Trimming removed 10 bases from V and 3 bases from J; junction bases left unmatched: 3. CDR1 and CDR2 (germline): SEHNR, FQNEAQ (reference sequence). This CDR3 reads CATRLAGDTGELFF. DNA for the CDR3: TGTGCCACCAGACTAGCGGGAGACACCGGGGAGCTGTTTTTT.